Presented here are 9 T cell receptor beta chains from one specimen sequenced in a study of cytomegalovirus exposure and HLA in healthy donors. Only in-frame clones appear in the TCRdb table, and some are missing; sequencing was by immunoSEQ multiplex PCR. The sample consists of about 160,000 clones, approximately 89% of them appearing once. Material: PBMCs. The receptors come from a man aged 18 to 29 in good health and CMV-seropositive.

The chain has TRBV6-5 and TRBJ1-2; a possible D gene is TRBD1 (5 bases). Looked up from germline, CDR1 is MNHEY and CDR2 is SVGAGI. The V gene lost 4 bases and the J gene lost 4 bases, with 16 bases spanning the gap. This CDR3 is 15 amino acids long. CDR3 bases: TGTGCCAGCAGTTTCCAAGGGGTCGACTCCTATGGCTACACCTTC. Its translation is CASSFQGVDSYGYTF.

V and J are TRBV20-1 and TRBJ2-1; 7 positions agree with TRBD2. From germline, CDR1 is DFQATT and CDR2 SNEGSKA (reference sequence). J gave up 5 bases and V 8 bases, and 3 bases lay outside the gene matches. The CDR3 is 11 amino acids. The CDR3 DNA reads TGCAGTAGCGGGACCCACAATGAGCAGTTCTTC. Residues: CSSGTHNEQFF.

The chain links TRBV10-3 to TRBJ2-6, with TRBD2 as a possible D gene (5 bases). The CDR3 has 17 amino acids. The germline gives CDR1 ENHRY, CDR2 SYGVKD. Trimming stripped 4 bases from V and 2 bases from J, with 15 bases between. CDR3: CAISGRTRRAGANVLTF. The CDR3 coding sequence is TGTGCCATCAGTGGGAGGACCCGGCGTGCTGGGGCCAACGTCCTGACTTTC.

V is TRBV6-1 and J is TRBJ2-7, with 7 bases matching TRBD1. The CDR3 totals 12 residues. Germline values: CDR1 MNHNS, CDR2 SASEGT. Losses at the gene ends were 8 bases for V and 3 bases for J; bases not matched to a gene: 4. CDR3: CASEDRRYEQYF. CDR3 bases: TGTGCCAGCGAGGACAGGCGCTACGAGCAGTACTTC.

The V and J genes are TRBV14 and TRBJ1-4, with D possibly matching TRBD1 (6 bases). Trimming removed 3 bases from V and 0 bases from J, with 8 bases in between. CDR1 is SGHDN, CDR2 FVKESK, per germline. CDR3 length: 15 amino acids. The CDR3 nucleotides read TGTGCCAGCAGCCAGGACAGCCCAACTAATGAAAAACTGTTTTTT. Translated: CASSQDSPTNEKLFF.

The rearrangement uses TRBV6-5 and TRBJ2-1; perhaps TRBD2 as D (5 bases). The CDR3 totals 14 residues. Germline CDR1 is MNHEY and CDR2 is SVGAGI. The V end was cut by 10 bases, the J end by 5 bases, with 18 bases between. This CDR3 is CAIDGWGENNEQFF. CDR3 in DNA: TGTGCCATCGACGGATGGGGAGAGAACAATGAGCAGTTCTTC.

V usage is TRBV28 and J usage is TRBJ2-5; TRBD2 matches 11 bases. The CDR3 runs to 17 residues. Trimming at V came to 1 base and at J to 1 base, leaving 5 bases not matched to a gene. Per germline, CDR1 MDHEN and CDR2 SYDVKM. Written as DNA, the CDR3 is TGTGCCAGCAGTTTATTTCCCGGGACTAGCGGCCAAGAGACCCAGTACTTC. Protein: CASSLFPGTSGQETQYF.

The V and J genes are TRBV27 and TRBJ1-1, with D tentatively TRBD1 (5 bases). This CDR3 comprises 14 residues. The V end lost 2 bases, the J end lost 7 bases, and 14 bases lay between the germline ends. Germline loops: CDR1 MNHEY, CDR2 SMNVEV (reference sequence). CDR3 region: CASSLTGLQGEAFF. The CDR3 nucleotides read TGTGCCAGCAGTTTAACGGGACTCCAGGGTGAAGCTTTCTTT.

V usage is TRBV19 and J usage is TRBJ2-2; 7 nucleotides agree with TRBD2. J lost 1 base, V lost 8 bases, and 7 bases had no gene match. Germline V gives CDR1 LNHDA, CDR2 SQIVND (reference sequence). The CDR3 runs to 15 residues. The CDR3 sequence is CASLRGGLNTGELFF. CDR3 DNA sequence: TGTGCCAGTCTACGGGGAGGGTTGAACACCGGGGAGCTGTTTTTT. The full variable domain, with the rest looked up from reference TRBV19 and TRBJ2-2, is DGGITQSPKYLFRKEGQNVTLSCEQNLNHDAMYWYRQDPGQGLRLIYYSQIVNDFQKGDIAEGYSVSREKKESFPLTVTSAQKNPTAFYLCASLRGGLNTGELFFGEGSRLTVL.